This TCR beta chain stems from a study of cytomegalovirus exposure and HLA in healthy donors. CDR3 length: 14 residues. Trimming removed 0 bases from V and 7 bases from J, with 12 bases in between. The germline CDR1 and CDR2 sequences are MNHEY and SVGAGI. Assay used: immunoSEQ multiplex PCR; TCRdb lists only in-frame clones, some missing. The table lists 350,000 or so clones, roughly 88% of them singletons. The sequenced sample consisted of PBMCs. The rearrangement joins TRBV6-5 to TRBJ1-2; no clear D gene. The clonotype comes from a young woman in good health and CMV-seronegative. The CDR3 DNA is TGTGCCAGCAGTTACTCGTCGAAGCGTGGTGGCTACACCTTC. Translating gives CASSYSSKRGGYTF.